A selection of T cell receptor beta chains follows, all from one sample in a study of shared clonotypes between healthy human individuals. The data were produced by immunoSEQ multiplex PCR, yet TCRdb's version contains in-frame clones alone and is incomplete. Of 1.5 million to 2.5 million clones detected, just under 95% appear once; the ten largest clones hold 0.9% to 1.5%. The sequencing input was naive CD8+ T cells sorted from blood. The source of these receptors is a young man in good health. The CDR3 runs from the conserved cysteine through the conserved F or W. The D gene is left open where the match is weak. Rows give clone size only sometimes, using once, few, many, or a class for an expanded clone.

abundance | d_gene | j_gene | v_gene | CDR3nt | CDR3aa
NA | TRBD2 | TRBJ2-2 | TRBV28 | TGTGCCAGCAGTCTCCGGGGGGATACCGGGGAGCTGTTTTTT | CASSLRGDTGELFF
NA | NA | TRBJ2-7 | TRBV7-9 | TGTGCCAGCAGCTTAGAGACGGTACCTGGTATAGGCGAGCAGTACTTC | CASSLETVPGIGEQYF
NA | NA | TRBJ1-1 | TRBV28 | TGTGCCAGCAGTTTGGACGGGTTTATGAACACTGAAGCTTTCTTT | CASSLDGFMNTEAFF
NA | NA | TRBJ2-6 | TRBV29-1 | TGCAGCGTTGACGATCAAGAGTCTGGGGCCAACGTCCTGACTTTC | CSVDDQESGANVLTF
NA | TRBD2 | TRBJ2-7 | TRBV4-3 | TGCGCCAGCAGCCAAGATTTGCCTAGCGGGAGTTTGTACGAGCAGTACTTC | CASSQDLPSGSLYEQYF
NA | NA | TRBJ2-7 | TRBV7-8 | TGTGCCAGCAGCGCCAGATTAGTCTACGAGCAGTACTTC | CASSARLVYEQYF
NA | NA | TRBJ2-7 | TRBV5-6 | TGTGCCAGCAGCCGGGCCGAAACATTCTACGAGCAGTACTTC | CASSRAETFYEQYF
NA | NA | TRBJ2-7 | TRBV27 | TGTGCCAGCAGTTTCCTCAGGGGGGCGCGGGGCGAGCAGTACTTC | CASSFLRGARGEQYF
once | NA | TRBJ2-1 | TRBV4-1 | TGCGCCAGCAGCCAAGCCCCGGGCCTATTCCAAAGGGGGCAGTTCTTC | CASSQAPGLFQRGQFF
NA | NA | TRBJ2-3 | TRBV5-4 | TGTGCCAGCAGGGGGGTAGGGGGAGAAGGAGTTTGGACAGATACGCAGTATTTT | CASRGVGGEGVWTDTQYF
NA | NA | TRBJ2-2 | TRBV6-5 | TGTGCCAGCCGGGCCTCAAACACCGGGGAGCTGTTTTTT | CASRASNTGELFF
NA | NA | TRBJ2-7 | TRBV11-2 | TGTGCCAGCACCGGCGACGGGAGCTCCTACGAGCAGTACTTC | CASTGDGSSYEQYF
NA | NA | TRBJ2-7 | TRBV13 | TGTGCCAGCAGCTCCCACTCAACCTACGAGCAGTACTTC | CASSSHSTYEQYF
once | TRBD1 | TRBJ2-4 | TRBV28 | TGTGCCAGCAGTTTACTATGGACAGGGAAGGAAAACATTCAGTACTTC | CASSLLWTGKENIQYF
NA | NA | TRBJ2-1 | TRBV4-3 | TGCGCCAGCAGCCCTCTCAGGATTTCTTACAATGAGCAGTTCTTC | CASSPLRISYNEQFF
NA | NA | TRBJ2-7 | TRBV6-5 | TGTGCCAGCAGTGAACCCACAGCCGCCTACGAGCAGTACTTC | CASSEPTAAYEQYF
NA | NA | TRBJ1-1 | TRBV12-5 | TGTGCTAGTGCCATGGGAGGAATGAACACTGAAGCTTTCTTT | CASAMGGMNTEAFF
NA | TRBD1 | TRBJ2-5 | TRBV6-5 | TGTGCCAGCACCAGGACAGGGGGCATTCGAGAGACCCAGTACTTC | CASTRTGGIRETQYF
NA | NA | TRBJ1-2 | TRBV5-6 | TGTGCCAGCAGCTTGGAAACGGCTGTCTATGGCTACACCTTC | CASSLETAVYGYTF
NA | TRBD1 | TRBJ2-1 | TRBV5-1 | TGCGCCAGCAGCTTCCAGGGGGCGAGGGACAATGAGCAGTTCTTC | CASSFQGARDNEQFF
once | NA | TRBJ2-7 | TRBV27 | TGTGCCAGCAGTTTCCAGAGCGGCACTACCTACGAGCAGTACTTC | CASSFQSGTTYEQYF
NA | TRBD1 | TRBJ2-7 | TRBV6-6 | TGTGCCAGCAGTTACTCGGGGACAGGGGGGGGCGAGCAGTACTTC | CASSYSGTGGGEQYF
NA | TRBD1 | TRBJ1-1 | TRBV27 | TGTGCCAGCAGCTGGACAGGGAACACTGAAGCTTTCTTT | CASSWTGNTEAFF
once | TRBD1 | TRBJ2-7 | TRBV5-4 | TGTGCCAGCAGCCTGGACAGGAGCCACGAGCAGTACTTC | CASSLDRSHEQYF
NA | NA | TRBJ1-1 | TRBV21-1 | TGTGCCAGCAGCAATCGGGCCGCCGGGACTGAAGCTTTCTTT | CASSNRAAGTEAFF
once | NA | TRBJ2-1 | TRBV29-1 | TGCAGCGTGGGTTTAGACTACAATGAGCAGTTCTTC | CSVGLDYNEQFF
NA | TRBD1 | TRBJ2-1 | TRBV28 | TGTGCCAGCAGTCAGGACAGGGACTCTTACAATGAGCAGTTCTTC | CASSQDRDSYNEQFF
once | NA | TRBJ2-7 | TRBV4-1 | TGCGCCAGCAGCCAAGCAGGCAGGGGCCTCTACGAGCAGTACTTC | CASSQAGRGLYEQYF
NA | TRBD1 | TRBJ1-2 | TRBV5-4 | TGTGCCAGCAGCTTGGGGGGGACAGGGCCCGGAGGCTACACCTTC | CASSLGGTGPGGYTF
NA | NA | TRBJ2-7 | TRBV7-9 | TGTGCCAGCAGCTCGGGGCCTAACTACGAGCAGTACTTC | CASSSGPNYEQYF
NA | TRBD2 | TRBJ2-7 | TRBV7-8 | TGTGCCAGCAGCTTAGGCCTAGCGGGGGCCATCGGAACCTACGAGCAGTACTTC | CASSLGLAGAIGTYEQYF
once | TRBD2 | TRBJ2-7 | TRBV10-1 | TGCGCCAGCAGTGAGGGGACTAGCGGGTATTCCTACGAGCAGTACTTC | CASSEGTSGYSYEQYF
once | TRBD1 | TRBJ2-1 | TRBV6-1 | TGTGCCAGCAGGGATGGACAGGGGGCTAATGAGCAGTTCTTC | CASRDGQGANEQFF
NA | NA | TRBJ2-3 | TRBV6-1 | TGTGCCAGCAGTGAAGAGGTGAGAGACACAGATACGCAGTATTTT | CASSEEVRDTDTQYF
once | NA | TRBJ2-7 | TRBV5-1 | TGCGCCAGCCAAGTAACGATCGGGTACGAGCAGTACTTC | CASQVTIGYEQYF
NA | TRBD1 | TRBJ2-1 | TRBV29-1 | TGCAGCGTCTTACCCGGACAGGGCTACAATGAGCAGTTCTTC | CSVLPGQGYNEQFF
NA | NA | TRBJ1-2 | TRBV6-1 | TGTGCCAGCAGTGAGAGGGGGGCCCTAGGAGCTAACTATGGCTACACCTTC | CASSERGALGANYGYTF
NA | NA | TRBJ2-7 | TRBV2 | TGTGCCAGCAGGGAACCGGGATACGAGCAGTACTTC | CASREPGYEQYF
NA | TRBD1 | TRBJ1-2 | TRBV19 | TGTGCCAGTAGTGACCTACAGGGGGCGGACTATGGCTACACCTTC | CASSDLQGADYGYTF
NA | NA | TRBJ1-5 | TRBV2 | TGTGCCAGCAGTGAAGGCAGGGGAGGAGGTAACAATCAGCCCCAGCATTTT | CASSEGRGGGNNQPQHF
NA | NA | TRBJ2-7 | TRBV5-1 | TGCGCCAGCACCAGTGAGGGGAGTTCCTACGAGCAGTACTTC | CASTSEGSSYEQYF
NA | TRBD1 | TRBJ2-5 | TRBV29-1 | TGCAGCGTCTACGACAGGGGGAGGCAAGAGACCCAGTACTTC | CSVYDRGRQETQYF
NA | TRBD1 | TRBJ2-2 | TRBV6-5 | TGTGCCAGCAGTGGGACAGGGTCGAACACCGGGGAGCTGTTTTTT | CASSGTGSNTGELFF
NA | NA | TRBJ2-1 | TRBV5-6 | TGTGCCAGCAGCTTGATAGACAATGAGCAGTTCTTC | CASSLIDNEQFF
NA | NA | TRBJ2-1 | TRBV11-2 | TGTGCCAGCAGCTACCCCGGAGGGGCCTTCGGTGAGCAGTTCTTC | CASSYPGGAFGEQFF
NA | NA | TRBJ2-2 | TRBV6-5 | TGTGCCAGCAGTTACTGGGAGACCGGGGAGCTGTTTTTT | CASSYWETGELFF
NA | NA | TRBJ2-5 | TRBV6-5 | TGTGCCAGCAGTTACGCATGGAGTACAGAGACCCAGTACTTC | CASSYAWSTETQYF
NA | TRBD1 | TRBJ1-3 | TRBV10-3 | TGTGCCATCCGAAAAACTACAGGGGAGAGCTCTGGAAACACCATATATTTT | CAIRKTTGESSGNTIYF
NA | NA | TRBJ1-1 | TRBV19 | TGTGCCAGTAGTATTAGTATCTTCCGGGAGAACACTGAAGCTTTCTTT | CASSISIFRENTEAFF
NA | TRBD1 | TRBJ2-1 | TRBV13 | TGTGCCAGCAGCTCCCCGGGACAGGGGATCGACAATGAGCAGTTCTTC | CASSSPGQGIDNEQFF
NA | NA | TRBJ2-3 | TRBV27 | TGTGCCAGCAGTTTAAAGGGTTACGAGACAGATACGCAGTATTTT | CASSLKGYETDTQYF
NA | NA | TRBJ2-2 | TRBV11-2 | TGTGCCAGCAGCTTAAGAGGGGTGGCCGGGGAGCTGTTTTTT | CASSLRGVAGELFF
NA | NA | TRBJ2-6 | TRBV29-1 | TGCAGCGTTGAAGATAAGGGAAGGGACGGGGCCAACGTCCTGACTTTC | CSVEDKGRDGANVLTF
NA | NA | TRBJ1-1 | TRBV7-2 | TGTGCCAGCAGCTTAGGTCAGGGCCCGAACACTGAAGCTTTCTTT | CASSLGQGPNTEAFF
once | NA | TRBJ2-6 | TRBV18 | TGTGCCAGCTCGGCTGGGACTGCCTCTGGGGCCAACGTCCTGACTTTC | CASSAGTASGANVLTF